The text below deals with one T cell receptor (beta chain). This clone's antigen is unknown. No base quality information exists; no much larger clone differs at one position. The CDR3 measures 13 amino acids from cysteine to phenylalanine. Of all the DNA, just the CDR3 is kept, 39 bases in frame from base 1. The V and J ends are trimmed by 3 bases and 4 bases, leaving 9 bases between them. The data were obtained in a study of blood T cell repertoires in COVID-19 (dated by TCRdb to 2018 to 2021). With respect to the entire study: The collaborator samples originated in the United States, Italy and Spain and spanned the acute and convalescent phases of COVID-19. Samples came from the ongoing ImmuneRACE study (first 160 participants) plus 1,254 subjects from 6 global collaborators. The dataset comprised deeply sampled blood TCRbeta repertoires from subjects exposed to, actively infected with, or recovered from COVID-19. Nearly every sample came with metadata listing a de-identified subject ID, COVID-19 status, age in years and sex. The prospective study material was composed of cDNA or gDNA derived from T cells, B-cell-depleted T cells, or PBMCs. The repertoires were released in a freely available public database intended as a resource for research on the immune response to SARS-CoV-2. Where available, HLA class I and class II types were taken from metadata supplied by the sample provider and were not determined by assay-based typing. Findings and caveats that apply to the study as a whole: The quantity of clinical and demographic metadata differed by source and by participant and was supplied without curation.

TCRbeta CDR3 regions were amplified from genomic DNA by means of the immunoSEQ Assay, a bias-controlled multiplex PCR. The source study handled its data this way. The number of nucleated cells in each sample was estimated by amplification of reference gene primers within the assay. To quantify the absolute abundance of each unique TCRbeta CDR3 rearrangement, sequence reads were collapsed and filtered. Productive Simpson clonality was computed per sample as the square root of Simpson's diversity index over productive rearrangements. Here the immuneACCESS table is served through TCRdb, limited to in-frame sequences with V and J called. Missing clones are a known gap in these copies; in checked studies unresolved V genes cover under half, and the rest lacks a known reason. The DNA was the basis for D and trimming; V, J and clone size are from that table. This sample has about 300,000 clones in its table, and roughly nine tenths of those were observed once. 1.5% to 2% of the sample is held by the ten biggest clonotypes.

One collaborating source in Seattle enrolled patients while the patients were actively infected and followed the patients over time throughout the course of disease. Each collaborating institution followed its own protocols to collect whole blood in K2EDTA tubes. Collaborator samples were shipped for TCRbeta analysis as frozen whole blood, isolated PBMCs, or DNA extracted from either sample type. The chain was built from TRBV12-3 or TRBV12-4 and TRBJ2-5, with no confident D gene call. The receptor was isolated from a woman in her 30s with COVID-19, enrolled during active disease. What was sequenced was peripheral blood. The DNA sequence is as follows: TGTGCCAGCAGTTTCGGTGCTTCAGAGACCCAGTACTTC. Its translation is CASSFGASETQYF.